Below are 30 T cell receptor beta chains sequenced from a single sample in a study of OX40 agonist ivuxolimab in advanced cancers. Generated by immunoSEQ multiplex PCR, the TCRdb table keeps only in-frame clones and is missing some. The profile shows about 90,000 clones, approximately 91% of them singletons. Sequenced here: CD4+ or CD8+ T cells sorted from blood, sampled in a trial of the OX40 agonist ivuxolimab. These receptors were taken from an adult with an advanced solid tumor such as melanoma, head and neck, liver or kidney cancer.

This sequence joins TRBV11-2 and TRBJ2-3; no clear D gene. The V end lost 4 bases, the J end lost 6 bases, and 8 bases lay between the germline ends. The germline V gene encodes CDR1 SGHAT and CDR2 FQNNGV. The CDR3 runs 12 residues. The CDR3 DNA reads as TGTGCCAGCAGCTCACCCCGGGATACGCAGTATTTT. Its translation: CASSSPRDTQYF.

The chain employs TRBV5-6 and TRBJ2-7, with 9 bases fitting TRBD1. The germline V gene encodes CDR1 SGHDT and CDR2 YYEEEE. The trim removed 0 bases at V and 10 bases at J, leaving 8 bases unmatched. The CDR3 loop spans 14 amino acids. CDR3 region: CASSLAYGTGKQYF. Written as DNA, the CDR3 is TGTGCCAGCAGCTTGGCCTATGGGACAGGGAAACAGTACTTC.

The chain recombines TRBV5-4 with TRBJ2-1; 8 bases agree with TRBD2. This CDR3 contains 16 residues. The germline CDR1 and CDR2 sequences are SGHNT and YYREEE (reference sequence). Trimming removed 3 bases from V and 6 bases from J; junction bases left unmatched: 11. The CDR3 sequence: CASSWTGTRSGNEQFF. The CDR3 bases are TGTGCCAGCAGCTGGACCGGGACTAGGTCCGGCAATGAGCAGTTCTTC.

V gene TRBV19 combines with J gene TRBJ1-4; no definite D call. V was cut by 5 bases and J by 8 bases, with 12 bases left in between. From germline, CDR1 is LNHDA and CDR2 SQIVND (reference sequence). This CDR3 is built from 13 residues. CDR3 region: CASSLQSREKLFF. The CDR3 DNA sequence: TGTGCCAGTAGTCTCCAGTCTAGGGAAAAACTGTTTTTT.

The chain recombines TRBV7-2 with TRBJ1-1; D is ambiguous. CDR1 and CDR2 (germline): SGHTA, FQGNSA. The CDR3 has 14 residues. Trimming removed 3 bases from V and 1 base from J, with 9 bases in between. In nucleotides, the CDR3 is TGTGCCAGCAGCTTTGGACGGGGGAACACTGAAGCTTTCTTT. Translation gives CASSFGRGNTEAFF.

The genes are TRBV7-8 and TRBJ1-5, with TRBD1 as a possible D gene (5 bases). CDR3 length equals 18 residues. Trimming shortened V by 1 base and J by 2 bases, and 18 bases separated the two germline ends. Germline CDR1 and CDR2: SGHVS and FQNEAQ. CDR3 bases: TGTGCCAGCAGCTTAGGGGGCTCGGGCGCCCTTCGCAATCAGCCCCAGCATTTT. This sequence encodes CASSLGGSGALRNQPQHF.

The chain carries TRBV2 and TRBJ2-4; D remains ambiguous. The CDR3 loop spans 14 amino acids. CDR1 is SNHLY, CDR2 FYNNEI, per germline. Trimming removed 6 bases from V and 0 bases from J, with 9 bases in between. The CDR3 DNA follows: TGTGCCAGCAGAGACACAATAGCCAAAAACATTCAGTACTTC. Translation gives CASRDTIAKNIQYF.

The CDR3 DNA is TGTGCCAGCAGGACAGGGACAGGGCCCTACGAGCAGTACTTC. Encoded protein: CASRTGTGPYEQYF. The rearrangement joins TRBV6-1 to TRBJ2-7; 9 bases are shared with TRBD1. The J segment lost 2 bases and the V segment lost 6 bases, leaving 5 bases of the junction unmatched. Germline V gene data show CDR1 as MNHNS and CDR2 as SASEGT. The CDR3 has 14 residues.

The chain combines TRBV9 with TRBJ2-7; the match to TRBD2 covers 12 bases. CDR3 length: 14 amino acids. J lost 2 bases, V lost 9 bases, and 6 bases had no gene match. Looked up from germline, CDR1 is SGDLS and CDR2 is YYNGEE. The CDR3 spells CAILSSGRAYEQYF. CDR3 nucleotide sequence: TGTGCCATCCTCTCTAGCGGGAGGGCCTACGAGCAGTACTTC.

This chain connects TRBV18 to TRBJ2-3, with 7 bases matching TRBD2. V lost 2 bases to trimming and J lost 5 bases; unmatched junction nucleotides: 13. Germline-derived CDR1 and CDR2 are KGHSH and LQKENI. There are 17 residues in the CDR3. The CDR3 bases are TGTGCCAGCTCACCAAGTATGACTAGCCGGGAGCTAGATACGCAGTATTTT. Translated: CASSPSMTSRELDTQYF.

The chain combines TRBV27 with TRBJ1-2; 7 positions agree with TRBD1. Losses at the gene ends were 6 bases for V and 7 bases for J; bases not matched to a gene: 5. In germline, CDR1 is MNHEY, CDR2 SMNVEV (reference sequence). The CDR3 is 12 residues long. The CDR3 is CASRQRQGGYTF. CDR3 DNA: TGTGCCAGCAGGCAACGACAGGGTGGCTACACCTTC.

This clone was detected a few times. The chain uses TRBV5-1 and TRBJ2-3; 8 bases agree with TRBD2. The CDR3 is made up of 13 amino acids. J was trimmed by 3 bases and V by 7 bases; bases with no gene match: 4. Germline CDR1 SGHRS, CDR2 YFSETQ. As DNA, the CDR3 is TGCGCCAGCCGGGAGGGAAGGACAGATACGCAGTATTTT. This sequence encodes CASREGRTDTQYF. Filled out from reference TRBV5-1 and TRBJ2-3, the complete variable domain reads KAGVTQTPRYLIKTRGQQVTLSCSPISGHRSVSWYQQTPGQGLQFLFEYFSETQRNKGNFPGRFSGRQFSNSRSEMNVSTLELGDSALYLCASREGRTDTQYFGPGTRLTVL.

J is TRBJ2-5 and V is TRBV4-2, with 11 bases lining up with TRBD2. Germline CDR1 is LGHNA and CDR2 is YNFKEQ. This CDR3 comprises 15 residues. Trimming at V came to 4 bases and at J to 2 bases, leaving 3 bases not matched to a gene. CDR3 region: CASSLGLAAQETQYF. CDR3 in DNA: TGTGCCAGCAGCCTGGGACTAGCGGCTCAAGAGACCCAGTACTTC.

V usage is TRBV10-1 and J usage is TRBJ2-1; 7 nucleotides match TRBD2. The V gene end was trimmed by 4 bases and the J gene end by 7 bases; junction bases not matched to a gene: 7. Germline V gives CDR1 WNHNN, CDR2 SYGVQD (reference sequence). CDR3 size: 14 residues. The CDR3 loop is CASSGRESFNEQFF. Written as DNA, the CDR3 is TGCGCCAGCAGTGGGCGGGAGAGCTTTAATGAGCAGTTCTTC.

V gene TRBV2 combines with J gene TRBJ2-2, with 12 bases identical to TRBD2. The CDR3 is made up of 15 amino acids. Germline assignment: CDR1 SNHLY and CDR2 FYNNEI. V lost 7 bases and J lost 7; bases outside the gene matches: 7. Here the CDR3 reads CASILLAGGHGELFF. Here the CDR3 DNA reads TGTGCCAGCATTTTACTAGCGGGAGGTCACGGGGAGCTGTTTTTT.

The chain employs TRBV4-2 and TRBJ2-7, with 8 bases lining up with TRBD1. CDR3 length: 20 residues. Per germline, CDR1 LGHNA and CDR2 YNFKEQ. The junction had 19 bases not matched to a gene; V was cut back by 3 bases and J by 0 bases. The CDR3 DNA reads TGTGCCAGCAGCCAGGCTTGGGACAGGCATCGCGAGCGGCCCTCCTACGAGCAGTACTTC. This encodes CASSQAWDRHRERPSYEQYF.

This chain joins TRBV5-1 and TRBJ1-1; D is undetermined. Germline V gives CDR1 SGHRS, CDR2 YFSETQ. V was shortened by 0 bases and J by 6 bases, with 12 bases between the two germline ends. The CDR3 consists of 14 residues. This CDR3 reads CASSLALGHPEAFF. For the CDR3, the DNA is TGCGCCAGCAGCTTGGCCCTAGGGCATCCTGAAGCTTTCTTT.

This chain joins TRBV5-6 and TRBJ2-7; 7 nucleotides align to TRBD2. V dropped 5 bases and J dropped 7; count of bases not matched to a gene: 12. The CDR3 extends over 14 amino acids. CDR1 is SGHDT, CDR2 YYEEEE, per germline. The CDR3 region is CASSKVGGAREQYF. DNA of the CDR3: TGTGCCAGCAGTAAAGTGGGAGGGGCGAGGGAGCAGTACTTC.

This chain connects TRBV18 to TRBJ1-3; tentatively, D is TRBD1 (6 bases). With 4 bases removed from V and 4 bases from J, the gap between germline ends came to 23 bases. Germline CDR1 KGHSH, CDR2 LQKENI. This CDR3 spans 18 amino acids. CDR3 protein: CASSQRLYWPGVGNTIYF. For the CDR3, the DNA is TGTGCCAGCTCACAACGACTTTATTGGCCAGGGGTCGGAAACACCATATATTTT.

This clone was seen more than once but under ten times. The CDR3 spells CASTPGGAGDYEQYF. Here the CDR3 DNA reads TGTGCCAGCACCCCAGGGGGGGCAGGAGACTACGAGCAGTACTTC. This chain connects TRBV28 to TRBJ2-7, with D perhaps being TRBD1 or TRBD2 (7 bases each). Trimming took off 7 bases at V and 3 bases at J, with 19 bases between the two ends. This CDR3 is built from 15 residues. Germline V gene sequence: CDR1 MDHEN, CDR2 SYDVKM.

The chain carries TRBV28 and TRBJ2-5, with TRBD2 matching 7 bases. Germline CDR1 reads MDHEN; CDR2 reads SYDVKM. J gave up 4 bases and V 6 bases, and 11 bases lay outside the gene matches. The CDR3 extends over 15 amino acids. CDR3 residues: CASSGTTHWGETQYF. The CDR3 nucleotides read TGTGCCAGCAGCGGGACTACCCATTGGGGAGAGACCCAGTACTTC.

V is TRBV7-7 and J is TRBJ1-2; 7 bases line up with TRBD1. The CDR3 has 13 residues. The V gene end was trimmed by 5 bases and the J gene end by 2 bases; junction bases not matched to a gene: 2. CDR1 and CDR2 from the germline V gene are SSHAT and FNYEAQ (reference sequence). In nucleotides, the CDR3 is TGTGCCAGCAGCCAGGACAGGAACTATGGCTACACCTTC. Residues: CASSQDRNYGYTF.

The chain is built from TRBV19 and TRBJ1-5, with 8 nucleotides matching TRBD1. This CDR3 region has 16 residues. V shed 5 bases and J 4 bases; nucleotides not matched to a gene: 10. Looked up from germline, CDR1 is LNHDA and CDR2 is SQIVND (reference sequence). The CDR3 DNA reads as TGTGCCAGTAGTCCTGATCACAGGGGGTTAAATCAGCCCCAGCATTTT. It codes for CASSPDHRGLNQPQHF.

The chain recombines TRBV25-1 with TRBJ1-6, with TRBD1 matching 9 bases. Unmatched junction bases numbered 6, after V lost 2 bases and J lost 7 bases. The CDR3 extends over 16 amino acids. Per germline, CDR1 MGHDK and CDR2 SYGVNS. The CDR3 sequence is CASSEAGTGTNSPLHF. CDR3 DNA: TGTGCCAGCAGTGAAGCCGGGACAGGGACCAATTCACCCCTCCACTTT.

This chain connects TRBV25-1 to TRBJ2-3, with 9 bases matching TRBD2. V lost 6 bases and J lost 4; bases outside the gene matches: 2. The germline CDR1 and CDR2 sequences are MGHDK and SYGVNS. The CDR3 runs 13 residues. CDR3 sequence (DNA): TGTGCCAGCAGGCCTAGCGGGGCAGATACGCAGTATTTT. It codes for CASRPSGADTQYF.

The chain couples TRBV5-8 to TRBJ1-4; D uncertain. Per germline, CDR1 SGHTS and CDR2 YDEGEE. Trimming took off 0 bases at V and 2 bases at J, with 8 bases between the two ends. CDR3 size: 15 residues. The CDR3 is CASSLAAGTNEKLFF. CDR3 DNA sequence: TGTGCCAGCAGCTTGGCCGCGGGGACTAATGAAAAACTGTTTTTT.

The V call is TRBV2, the J call TRBJ1-5, with a possible D match to TRBD1 (5 bases). Trimming took 3 bases from V and 4 from J, leaving 10 bases between them. There are 14 residues in the CDR3. Germline lookup yields CDR1 SNHLY and CDR2 FYNNEI. For the CDR3, the DNA is TGTGCCAGCAGTGAGTTTGGGGGGAATCAGCCCCAGCATTTT. This translates into CASSEFGGNQPQHF.

The CDR3 protein is CASRSGRTYEQYF. In DNA form, the CDR3 reads TGTGCCAGCAGATCGGGACGGACCTACGAGCAGTACTTC. The chain is built from TRBV6-1 and TRBJ2-7; D possibly uses TRBD1 or TRBD2 (5 bases each). CDR1 is MNHNS, CDR2 SASEGT, per germline. Between the trimmed V and J ends, which lost 6 bases and 2 bases, there was a span of 11 bases. This CDR3 has 13 amino acids.

The chain combines TRBV6-6 with TRBJ1-1; TRBD1 might be the D (6 bases). Germline V gene data show CDR1 as MNHNY and CDR2 as SVGAGI (reference sequence). V dropped 4 bases and J dropped 5 bases, with 11 bases sitting between them. This CDR3 has 13 amino acids. The CDR3 DNA sequence: TGTGCCAGCAGTTCGGGACACGTTACTGAAGCTTTCTTT. Translation: CASSSGHVTEAFF.

The chain combines TRBV7-8 with TRBJ2-1, with D perhaps matching TRBD1 (5 bases). Germline-derived CDR1 and CDR2 are SGHVS and FQNEAQ. The CDR3 is 14 residues long. V dropped 5 bases and J dropped 0 bases, with 8 bases sitting between them. CDR3 coding DNA: TGTGCCAGCAGCACCAGGGTCTCCTACAATGAGCAGTTCTTC. The encoded protein is CASSTRVSYNEQFF.